This T cell receptor (beta chain) was captured by sequencing in a study of T cell repertoires in cytomegalovirus infection. In the study overall: Matching HLA type, along with CMV infection, was indicated by public TCR beta signatures. Study-wide results and caveats: Within the response measured ex vivo, HLA-C-restricted CMV-specific TCR beta clonotypes were dominant.

The CDR3 spans 15 residues. The germline V gene encodes CDR1 SGHVS and CDR2 FQNEAQ. Unmatched junction bases numbered 8, after V lost 5 bases and J lost 2 bases. MiXCR was run by TCRdb on the reads, yielding one entry per CDR3 protein. The table records roughly 200,000 distinct CDR3 sequences, roughly 9.8% of them present only once. This clonotype was recorded many times. What it binds is unknown. V and J are TRBV7-8 and TRBJ1-2; 7 bases are a match to TRBD1. The sample taken for sequencing was PBMCs. This clonotype was obtained from a human donor in good health (CMV status not recorded). Some clones in this sample may be carry-over from other donors' samples. CDR3 DNA sequence: TGTGCCAGCAGCGGACAGGCAATCCACAACTATGGCTACACCTTC. It encodes CASSGQAIHNYGYTF. Looking up the rest from reference TRBV7-8 and TRBJ1-2 gives the full variable domain: GAGVSQSPRYKVAKRGQDVALRCDPISGHVSLFWYQQALGQGPEFLTYFQNEAQLDKSGLPSDRFFAERPEGSVSTLKIQRTQQEDSAVYLCASSGQAIHNYGYTFGSGTRLTVV.